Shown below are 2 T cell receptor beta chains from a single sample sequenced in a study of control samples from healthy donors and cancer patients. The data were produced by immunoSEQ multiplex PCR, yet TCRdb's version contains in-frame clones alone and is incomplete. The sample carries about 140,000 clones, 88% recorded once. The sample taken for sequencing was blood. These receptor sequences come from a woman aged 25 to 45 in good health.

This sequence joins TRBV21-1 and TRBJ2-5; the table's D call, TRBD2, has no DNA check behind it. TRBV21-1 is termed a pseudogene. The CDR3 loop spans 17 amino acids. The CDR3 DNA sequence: TGTGCCAGCAGCACCTACCCGACTAGCGGGAGATTTGAGACCCAGTACTTC. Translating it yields CASSTYPTSGRFETQYF.

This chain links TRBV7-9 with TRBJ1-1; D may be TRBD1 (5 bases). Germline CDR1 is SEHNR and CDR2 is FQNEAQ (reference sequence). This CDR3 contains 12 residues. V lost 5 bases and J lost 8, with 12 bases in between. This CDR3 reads CASSVGAGEAFF. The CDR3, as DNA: TGTGCCAGCAGCGTTGGTGCAGGGGAAGCTTTCTTT.